This record concerns one T cell receptor beta chain sequence. This clone's antigen is unknown. The record has no base qualities; no much larger clone is one base away. The germline V gene gives CDR1 as SGHRS and CDR2 as YFSETQ. From its cysteine to its phenylalanine, the CDR3 spans 15 amino acids. The retained sequence is limited to the CDR3, 45 bases, with the frame set at the first base. The V end loses 4 bases and the J end loses 3 bases, and a stretch of 16 bases separates them. This specimen comes from a study of cytomegalovirus exposure and HLA in healthy donors (dated by TCRdb to about 2017). Regarding the study in general: In an earlier analysis of under 750 of the donors, less than 350 Gb of sequence data and 90 million to 120 million unique TCR beta sequences from approximately 180 million T cells were reported. About 280 gigabases of sequencing data and tens of millions of unique TCR sequences made up an early release that covered approximately 620 HLA-typed donors. Among the approximately 400 genotyped donors, about 85% belonged to the genetic ancestry cluster associated with self-reported Caucasian donors. The aim of the study was to test whether cataloging public T cell receptors could identify signatures of past pathogen exposure. The study profiled the T cell repertoires of about 720 subjects by immunosequencing and related them to cytomegalovirus serostatus. Along with the approximately 700-subject first cohort, a separate validation cohort of around 120 different subjects was used. High-throughput TCR immunosequencing, statistical association of individual TCRs with disease status, and machine learning were combined to predict cytomegalovirus infection status. To study patterns of TCR occurrence, a later analysis re-analyzed previously published TCR beta repertoires from 666 donors and added high-resolution HLA genotyping. In the later analysis, no new phenotypic data were used to find candidate immune exposures; instead, reliance was placed on TCR beta sequences and their occurrence across donors. To decide whether each TCR beta V gene segment behaved as functional or pseudogenic, an earlier analysis of some 570 of the donors relied on high-throughput TCR beta sequencing. Donor age, sex, ethnicity and CMV serostatus were collected together with the repertoire data. A later genetic analysis used genome-wide SNP genotypes for about 60% of the 666 donors, treating that subset as a discovery cohort. Every repertoire in the discovery cohort had been generated on one and the same sequencing platform. HLA typing included class I and class II loci at four-digit resolution. The number of donors typed differed by locus, with 629-630 for A, B, C, DRB1 and DQB1, around 560 for DQA1, 600 to 610 for DPA1, and around 450 for DPB1. Roughly 5 DR-DQ haplotypes were handled as single units for association and clustering because linkage in the cohort was strong. Across approximately 400 genotyped donors of the cohort, an average of about 220,000 unique TCR beta nucleotide sequences per donor were sequenced, and around 20% of those sequences were non-productive.

The paper's findings and limits, for the study overall: A cluster of highly shared sequence variants was judged likely to represent a technical artifact of the sequencing pipeline. Cytomegalovirus status was reported to be diagnosed by the classifier with high specificity and sensitivity in both the original and validation cohorts. Specific HLA alleles were associated with over 15,000 TCR beta sequences at a false discovery rate of 0.05 in a later analysis. A later genetic analysis reported fewer N-insertions in productive TCRs among donors in an Asian-associated ancestry cluster than the approximately 670-donor mean. According to the authors, the approach could potentially be generalized to other disease states and immunological phenotypes. In vitro tests confirmed that a few of the cytomegalovirus-associated TCR beta chains recognize cytomegalovirus antigens. Most TCR sequences were observed very rarely across donors, whereas some public TCRs were present in many individuals. A further reported finding was that TCR beta sequences accurately predicted the HLA-A and HLA-B alleles for most subjects in the first cohort. Immune exposure information for the cohort was limited to CMV serostatus. According to a later analysis, parvovirus B19, influenza, CMV and Epstein-Barr virus appeared linked to several top co-occurrence clusters. In a later analysis, the rate of TCR association differed among HLA loci, with DRB1 alleles having the most associated TCRs and HLA-C alleles having the fewest. Most CMV-associated TCR beta chains appeared to be HLA-restricted in a later analysis, and the HLA associations seemed to be driven largely by CMV exposure. A later analysis found that HLA-associated TCR beta chains were more clonally expanded and had lower generation probabilities than equally common non-associated chains. The study gave a list of more than 150 TCR beta chains associated with cytomegalovirus. Because counts were too low, roughly 17 rarely observed V segments, including chromosome 9 orphons, were left out of the earlier analysis of over 550 of the donors. The 87-base-pair reads could not distinguish some IMGT-functional V segments, including TRBV6-2 and TRBV6-3, so those segments were excluded. V-gene and J-gene trimming of TCR beta chains was associated with a missense DCLRE1C variant in a later genetic analysis, and the association was replicated in an independent cohort. In this cohort, only TCR beta chains were sequenced, and detectable features were limited by the absence of alpha or paired-chain data. Strong co-occurrence of HLA alleles, especially DR and DQ, made assigning TCR associations to individual alleles difficult. Broadly in line with IMGT annotations, most TCR beta V segments showed up in productive rearrangements about 87% or about 30% of the time in an earlier analysis of roughly 590 of the donors. Because HLA typing was unavailable for some donors at each locus, only the typed subset was used in association tests. Sequencing depth was assumed to be roughly uniform across donors in the presence/absence analyses, though that assumption may not hold. Linkage disequilibrium might explain the correlated functional status among segregating V segments, but an unknown experimental factor could not be ruled out.

The cohort was made up of about 610 healthy bone marrow donors. At the time of sampling, all cohort members were nominally healthy, though unrecorded immune exposures were likely present. The donor was CMV seropositive and was included in the group of 250 to 300 seropositive cohort members. Every donor gave a peripheral blood sample, and the peripheral blood mononuclear cells from that sample were used for TCR beta sequencing. The Qiagen DNeasy Blood Extraction Kit was used to extract genomic DNA from the blood cell samples. Library preparation was by the immunoSEQ multiplex PCR assay. A mixture of 60 forward primers for TCR Vbeta segments and 13 reverse primers for TCR Jbeta segments was used in the multiplex PCR. The CDR3 region of rearranged TCR beta genes was amplified from genomic DNA by a multiplex PCR assay. On the Illumina HiSeq System, the amplified TCR beta libraries were sequenced as 87-base-pair reads. In the authors' own workflow: Across the roughly 600 repertoires, a later analysis counted 60 million to 90 million unique TCR beta chains, 9 million to 14 million of which were shared by at least two donors. A nearest-neighbor algorithm error-corrected the raw reads and collapsed the reads into unique sequences, merging closely related sequences to remove PCR and sequencing errors. To assign V, D and J gene segments, CDR3 sequences were aligned to IMGT reference sequences. For a sequence to be retained, a match of at least six nucleotides was required to both a V gene segment and a J gene segment. A rearrangement counted as productive if the CDR3 had no stop codons and remained in frame with V and J, and every other rearrangement counted as non-productive. Following IMGT convention, CDR3 was defined as the stretch from the second conserved V-encoded cysteine to the conserved J-encoded phenylalanine. The earlier analysis of around 640 of the donors excluded sequences that lacked an unambiguous match to a single V gene segment. In an earlier analysis of 500 to 750 of the donors, V segments were called functional above 56.7% productive rearrangements and were called segregating when the between-donor standard deviation exceeded 5%. To diagnose cytomegalovirus status from the catalog of TCR beta chain sequences, a statistical classification framework was built. In a later analysis, V and J genes were assigned by comparing TCR nucleotide sequences against IMGT/GENE-DB human TR gene sequences. The TCRdist pipeline was used in a later analysis to assign CDR3 sequences and most-parsimonious VDJ recombination scenarios. In a later analysis, each TCR beta chain was defined by its CDR3 amino acid sequence together with its V-gene family, and reads lacking a unique V-gene family were excluded. To address suspected cross-contamination and a sequencing artifact, a later analysis removed roughly 580 highly shared, low-generation-probability nucleotide sequences. In a later analysis, a clonal expansion index was calculated for each public chain from normalized within-repertoire ranks of inferred template counts. In a later analysis, generation probabilities were computed using a VDJ recombination model fitted to out-of-frame rearrangements, and the results were checked against IGoR. A later analysis scored TCR-TCR, TCR-HLA and TCR-CMV co-occurrence with hypergeometric tests, applying a repertoire-size bias correction to TCR pairs. A later analysis estimated false discovery rates by permuting HLA or CMV assignments 20 times. A later analysis grouped co-occurring TCRs with DBSCAN, adding TCRdist sequence similarity when clustering within HLA-allele-positive subsets. Repertoires with fewer than 30,000 or more than 120,000 public chains were left out of co-occurrence clustering, as were about 5 repertoires with anomalous nucleotide sharing. This immuneACCESS table, as held by TCRdb, lists in-frame sequences with V and J called but not all clones. Of the missing ones, under half trace to an unresolved V gene in checked studies; the others have no known cause. The V and J calls and clone size come from that table; D and trimming were worked out from the DNA. This sample has under 200,000 clones in its table, and about 63% of those were observed once. 2.5% to 3% of the sample is held by the ten biggest clonotypes.

The sequencing sample was made of PBMCs. The chain links TRBV5-1 with TRBJ1-2; TRBD1 might be the D gene, on 5 matching bases. This clonotype originated in a woman aged 40 to 50 in good health and CMV-seropositive. The bases read TGCGCCAGCAGCCCGGCCGGGGGGTTCGACTATGGCTACACCTTC. The encoded protein is CASSPAGGFDYGYTF.